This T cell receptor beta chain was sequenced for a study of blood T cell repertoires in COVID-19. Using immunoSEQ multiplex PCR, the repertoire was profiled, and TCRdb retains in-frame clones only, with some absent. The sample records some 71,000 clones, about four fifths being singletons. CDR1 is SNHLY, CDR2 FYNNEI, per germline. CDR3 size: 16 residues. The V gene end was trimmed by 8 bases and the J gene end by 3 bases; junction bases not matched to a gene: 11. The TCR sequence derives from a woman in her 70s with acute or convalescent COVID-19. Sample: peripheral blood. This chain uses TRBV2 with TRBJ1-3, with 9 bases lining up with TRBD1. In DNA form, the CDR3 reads TGTGCCAGCCACCCACGTGAGGGACAGGGTGGAAACACCATATATTTT. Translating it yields CASHPREGQGGNTIYF.